Reported below is one T cell receptor (beta chain). Its antigen is still unknown. PCR used 60 Vbeta primers and 13 Jbeta primers. Some clones are missing from TCRdb's copy, which holds only in-frame ones; the method was immunoSEQ multiplex PCR. This sample contains approximately 110,000 clones. The data belong to a study of cytomegalovirus exposure and HLA in healthy donors. General observations from the study: Exclusion applied to some V segments, including TRBV6-2 and TRBV6-3, as they were indistinguishable.

The germline V gene encodes CDR1 MNHNS and CDR2 SASEGT. CDR3 length equals 14 residues. Trimming removed 0 bases at V and 9 bases at J, with 12 bases between. Sequenced material: PBMCs. The chain has TRBV6-1 and TRBJ2-1, with a possible D match to TRBD2 (5 bases). The source is a man aged 35 to 55 in good health and CMV-seropositive. CDR3: CASSEAWSGTEQFF. CDR3 nucleotide sequence: TGTGCCAGCAGTGAAGCGTGGTCGGGAACTGAGCAGTTCTTC.